A single sample is the source of the 16 T cell receptor beta chains below, sequenced in a study of T cell changes during pregnancy in multiple sclerosis. The table came from immunoSEQ multiplex PCR; TCRdb's copy has only in-frame clones and leaves some out. This sample has around 88,000 clones, with just over 90% found just once. Sample: peripheral blood, taken in the first trimester of pregnancy. These receptors were taken from a female donor with multiple sclerosis, enrolled in a pregnancy study.

This clone came up once. This rearrangement joins TRBV11-3 to TRBJ2-7; the D gene is possibly TRBD2 (6 bases). The CDR3 covers 13 residues. From germline, CDR1 is SGHNT and CDR2 YENEEA. Trimming left V 1 base short and J 2 bases short, with 6 bases between. The CDR3 sequence: CASSLAGAYEQYF. In DNA form, the CDR3 reads TGTGCCAGCAGCTTAGCGGGGGCCTACGAGCAGTACTTC.

As DNA, the CDR3 is TGCAGCGTTGAAGGGACGCAGGGCGGTACCTACGAGCAGTACTTC. Translating gives CSVEGTQGGTYEQYF. V usage is TRBV29-1 and J usage is TRBJ2-7, with D perhaps TRBD1 (5 bases). Trimming took off 1 base at V and 2 bases at J, with 15 bases between the two ends. Germline CDR1 and CDR2: SQVTM and ANQGSEA. CDR3 length: 15 residues.

The V and J genes are TRBV7-9 and TRBJ2-1; 11 bases agree with TRBD1. The V segment lost 0 bases and the J segment 4 bases; nucleotides outside the gene matches: 5. The CDR3 totals 17 residues. In germline, CDR1 is SEHNR, CDR2 FQNEAQ (reference sequence). The CDR3 here is CASSLAVDRGHYNEQFF. In nucleotides, the CDR3 is TGTGCCAGCAGCTTAGCAGTGGACAGGGGGCATTACAATGAGCAGTTCTTC.

The chain combines TRBV6-6 with TRBJ2-7, with D perhaps matching TRBD1 (6 bases). The CDR3 is made up of 11 amino acids. Germline V gives CDR1 MNHNY, CDR2 SVGAGI (reference sequence). V lost 8 bases and J lost 3, with 8 bases in between. As DNA, the CDR3 is TGTGCCAGCTCAGGGGACTACGAGCAGTACTTC. This gives the protein CASSGDYEQYF.

The chain is built from TRBV11-3 and TRBJ2-3; the D gene is possibly TRBD1 (6 bases). CDR1 is SGHNT and CDR2 is YENEEA in the germline V gene. V was shortened by 2 bases and J by 5 bases, with 8 bases between the two germline ends. The CDR3 sequence is 13 residues long. The CDR3 region has the DNA TGTGCCAGCAGCTTATTCAGGGGAGATACGCAGTATTTT. It codes for CASSLFRGDTQYF.

V gene TRBV5-6 combines with J gene TRBJ2-3; D might be TRBD1 (6 bases). In germline, CDR1 is SGHDT, CDR2 YYEEEE. Trimming removed 2 bases from V and 4 bases from J, with 8 bases in between. This CDR3 is built from 13 residues. In DNA, the CDR3 is TGTGCCAGCAGCTTTACAGGGTCAGATACGCAGTATTTT. Amino acids: CASSFTGSDTQYF.

The chain links TRBV13 to TRBJ2-1; 9 nucleotides align to TRBD1. CDR1 is PRHDT and CDR2 is FYEKMQ in the germline V gene (reference sequence). Trimming cost V 2 bases and J 0 bases; bases outside gene matches: 8. The CDR3 extends over 18 amino acids. CDR3 DNA sequence: TGTGCCAGCAGCTTAACAGGGGGCGACGGTGGCTCCTACAATGAGCAGTTCTTC. Its translation is CASSLTGGDGGSYNEQFF.

V is TRBV19 and J is TRBJ2-2; D gene uncertain. Germline values: CDR1 LNHDA, CDR2 SQIVND (reference sequence). This CDR3 comprises 17 residues. The V end was cut by 4 bases, the J end by 1 base, with 16 bases between. CDR3 coding DNA: TGTGCCAGTAGTACACCCCGAGGTGCCGGGAACACCGGGGAGCTGTTTTTT. Translated: CASSTPRGAGNTGELFF.

The chain combines TRBV6-6 with TRBJ1-6; D perhaps matches TRBD1 (5 bases). The germline CDR1 and CDR2 sequences are MNHNY and SVGAGI (reference sequence). This CDR3 spans 15 amino acids. The V gene lost 2 bases and the J gene lost 10 bases, with 15 bases spanning the gap. The CDR3 coding sequence is TGTGCCAGCAGTTACGTCTCAGGGTTGAAATCACCCCTCCACTTT. Translated, it gives CASSYVSGLKSPLHF.

The chain joins TRBV9 to TRBJ2-3; D possibly corresponds to TRBD2 (6 bases). CDR1 is SGDLS and CDR2 is YYNGEE in the germline V gene. The CDR3 has 14 amino acids. Between the trimmed V and J ends, which lost 6 bases and 0 bases, there was a span of 11 bases. The CDR3 region is CASTGGSSTDTQYF. CDR3 nucleotide sequence: TGTGCCAGCACCGGGGGATCTAGCACAGATACGCAGTATTTT.

The chain is built from TRBV5-1 and TRBJ2-6; 10 positions agree with TRBD2. Losses at the gene ends were 2 bases for V and 0 bases for J; bases not matched to a gene: 8. CDR3 length: 19 amino acids. Germline assignment: CDR1 SGHRS and CDR2 YFSETQ. The CDR3 bases are TGCGCCAGCAGCTTCCTGATAGCGGGAGGTTCCTCTGGGGCCAACGTCCTGACTTTC. Protein product: CASSFLIAGGSSGANVLTF.

The chain combines TRBV7-6 with TRBJ2-1; D not resolved. V was clipped by 1 base and J by 2 bases, with 18 bases between them. CDR1 SGHVS and CDR2 FNYEAQ come from the germline V gene. There are 18 residues in the CDR3. The CDR3 DNA reads TGTGCCAGCAGCTTAGTAGCCTCTATGTTGGCAACCTACAATGAGCAGTTCTTC. Amino acid sequence: CASSLVASMLATYNEQFF.

V gene TRBV2 combines with J gene TRBJ1-6; perhaps TRBD1 as D (6 bases). The CDR3 contains 13 residues. Germline-derived CDR1 and CDR2 are SNHLY and FYNNEI. V lost 5 bases, J lost 7 bases, and 9 bases lay in between. The CDR3 sequence is CASSPGENSPLHF. CDR3 DNA sequence: TGTGCCAGCAGTCCAGGGGAGAATTCACCCCTCCACTTT.

This sequence joins TRBV4-1 and TRBJ2-1; perhaps TRBD2 as D (5 bases). This CDR3 comprises 14 residues. The germline V and J ends were trimmed by 3 bases and 7 bases, with 13 bases remaining between them. Per germline, CDR1 MGHRA and CDR2 YSYEKL. CDR3 nucleotides: TGCGCCAGCAGCCAGGCTCCTAGCCAGAATGAGCAGTTCTTC. Amino acid sequence: CASSQAPSQNEQFF.

The chain carries TRBV9 and TRBJ2-3; D not resolved. With 0 bases removed from V and 0 bases from J, the gap between germline ends came to 8 bases. Looked up from germline, CDR1 is SGDLS and CDR2 is YYNGEE. This CDR3 has 15 residues. The DNA for the CDR3 is TGTGCCAGCAGCGTAGTTGGCAGTAGCACAGATACGCAGTATTTT. Its protein product is CASSVVGSSTDTQYF.

This clone was counted between two and nine times. The chain uses TRBV23-1 and TRBJ1-1; D not certain. TRBV23-1 is noted as an ORF with a role that remains uncertain. The CDR3 is 16 amino acids. V lost 0 bases and J lost 0, with 11 bases in between. Here the CDR3 DNA reads TGCGCCAGCAGTCAATCGGCGCGGAGTATGAACACTGAAGCTTTCTTT. Translating gives CASSQSARSMNTEAFF.